What follows is one T cell receptor beta chain and its context. The source of the sample is a study of T cell changes during pregnancy in multiple sclerosis. Clones were sequenced by immunoSEQ multiplex PCR, and TCRdb holds only the in-frame ones, with some missing. The sample includes 90,000 to 100,000 clones, about 94% of them seen just once. This sample comprised peripheral blood, obtained in the third trimester of pregnancy. The source of this sequence is a female donor with multiple sclerosis, enrolled in a pregnancy study.

In nucleotides, the CDR3 is TGCAGCGTTTTTATTAACACCGGGGAGCTGTTTTTT. Residues: CSVFINTGELFF. V is TRBV29-1 and J is TRBJ2-2; D remains unclear. Germline CDR1 SQVTM, CDR2 ANQGSEA. V was pared by 5 bases and J by 2 bases, with 6 bases between. The CDR3 is made up of 12 amino acids.